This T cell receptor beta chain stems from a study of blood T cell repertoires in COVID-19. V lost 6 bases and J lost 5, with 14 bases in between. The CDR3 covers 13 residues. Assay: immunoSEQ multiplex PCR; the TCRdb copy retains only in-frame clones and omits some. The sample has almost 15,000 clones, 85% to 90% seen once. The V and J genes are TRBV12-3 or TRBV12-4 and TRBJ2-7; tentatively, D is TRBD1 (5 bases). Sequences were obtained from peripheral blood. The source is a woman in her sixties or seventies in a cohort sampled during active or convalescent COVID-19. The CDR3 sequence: CASRPTGGDEQYF. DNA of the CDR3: TGTGCCAGCAGGCCCACAGGTGGCGACGAGCAGTACTTC.